Below, 14 T cell receptor beta chains from the same sample are listed, as sequenced in a study of blood T cell repertoires in COVID-19. Here immunoSEQ multiplex PCR was the method, and the copy in TCRdb shows in-frame clones only, minus some. The repertoire holds some 100,000 clones, with 81% as singletons. The specimen sequenced was peripheral blood. The receptors come from a man older than 75 with active or convalescent COVID-19.

This chain joins TRBV2 and TRBJ1-1; D might be TRBD1 (6 bases). V was trimmed by 6 bases and J by 4 bases, leaving 12 bases between them. Per germline, CDR1 SNHLY and CDR2 FYNNEI. CDR3 length equals 13 residues. The CDR3 nucleotides read TGTGCCAGCAGGTTACAGGGTGTCACTGAAGCTTTCTTT. This sequence encodes CASRLQGVTEAFF.

The chain links TRBV6-5 to TRBJ2-3; TRBD1 might be the D (6 bases). The CDR3 is made up of 14 amino acids. Germline-derived CDR1 and CDR2 are MNHEY and SVGAGI. Trimming removed 7 bases from V and 2 bases from J, with 13 bases in between. The CDR3 sequence: CASIRQEFTDTQYF. Here the CDR3 DNA reads TGTGCCAGCATACGACAGGAATTCACAGATACGCAGTATTTT.

The CDR3 spells CASGSGTSYEQYF. The CDR3 DNA reads as TGTGCCAGCGGATCAGGGACTTCCTACGAGCAGTACTTC. V usage is TRBV2 and J usage is TRBJ2-7, with D tentatively TRBD2 (6 bases). CDR3 length equals 13 residues. V was trimmed by 8 bases and J by 1 base, leaving 12 bases between them. Germline V CDR1 and CDR2: SNHLY, FYNNEI.

This sequence joins TRBV11-2 and TRBJ2-7; D may be TRBD1 (5 bases). The CDR3 contains 14 residues. Per the germline V gene, CDR1 is SGHAT and CDR2 is FQNNGV. V lost 7 bases and J 3 bases, leaving 16 bases between the germline ends. The CDR3 loop reads CASNQMGPVYEQYF. In nucleotides, the CDR3 is TGTGCCAGCAACCAAATGGGGCCGGTCTACGAGCAGTACTTC.

The chain joins TRBV6-5 to TRBJ1-1; D gene ambiguous. Germline V gene sequence: CDR1 MNHEY, CDR2 SVGAGI. CDR3 length equals 16 residues. V gave up 4 bases and J gave up 0 bases, with 15 bases separating them. CDR3 DNA: TGTGCCAGCAGTTCCCTGTGGGAGGGAATGAACACTGAAGCTTTCTTT. Translation gives CASSSLWEGMNTEAFF.

The rearrangement uses TRBV28 and TRBJ1-6; no firm D call. V gave up 5 bases and J gave up 7 bases, with 6 bases separating them. The germline V gene has CDR1 MDHEN and CDR2 SYDVKM. This CDR3 contains 12 residues. The CDR3 region has the DNA TGTGCCAGCAGTGCAGGCAATTCACCCCTCCACTTT. Its translation: CASSAGNSPLHF.

This chain connects TRBV7-3 to TRBJ2-6; D remains ambiguous. The CDR3 runs 15 residues. Germline CDR1 reads SGHTA; CDR2 reads FQGTGA. Trimming shortened V by 5 bases and J by 4 bases, and 12 bases separated the two germline ends. CDR3 in DNA: TGTGCCAGCAGCCCTGTATTCTCCGGGGCCAACGTCCTGACTTTC. Translation gives CASSPVFSGANVLTF.

The chain joins TRBV7-3 to TRBJ1-2, with unresolved D. This CDR3 spans 13 amino acids. Per the germline V gene, CDR1 is SGHTA and CDR2 is FQGTGA. Trimming took 3 bases from V and 4 from J, leaving 9 bases between them. Written as DNA, the CDR3 is TGTGCCAGCAGCTTTAGCCGGTTCTATGGCTACACCTTC. It specifies CASSFSRFYGYTF.

The chain employs TRBV11-2 and TRBJ1-6, with D perhaps TRBD1 (6 bases). The CDR3 has 13 residues. From germline, CDR1 is SGHAT and CDR2 FQNNGV. V was clipped by 0 bases and J by 16 bases, with 13 bases between them. DNA for the CDR3: TGTGCCAGCAGCTTAGATGGAGACAGGCCGCTCCACTTT. Its protein is CASSLDGDRPLHF.

The V gene is TRBV5-1, the J gene TRBJ2-2; 8 nucleotides align to TRBD1. V shed 0 bases and J 3 bases; nucleotides not matched to a gene: 7. Looked up from germline, CDR1 is SGHRS and CDR2 is YFSETQ. The CDR3 is made up of 17 amino acids. For the CDR3, the DNA is TGCGCCAGCAGCTTGGGGTCCACAGGGGGTCACACCGGGGAGCTGTTTTTT. Translation gives CASSLGSTGGHTGELFF.

The V call is TRBV11-2, the J call TRBJ2-4; no clear D gene. With 1 base removed from V and 2 bases from J, the gap between germline ends came to 6 bases. Germline assignment: CDR1 SGHAT and CDR2 FQNNGV. This CDR3 is 14 amino acids long. CDR3 loop: CASSLGQSKNIQYF. In DNA, the CDR3 is TGTGCCAGCAGCTTAGGGCAGTCCAAAAACATTCAGTACTTC.

This chain links TRBV19 with TRBJ1-3, with 7 bases matching TRBD1. After removal of 5 bases from V and 2 bases from J, the junction contained 3 bases not matched to a gene. The CDR3 covers 14 residues. Germline V lookup: CDR1 LNHDA, CDR2 SQIVND (reference sequence). Here the CDR3 DNA reads TGTGCCAGTAGTGAGGGGGCAGCTGGAAACACCATATATTTT. Protein: CASSEGAAGNTIYF.

The V gene is TRBV29-1, the J gene TRBJ2-7, with D maybe TRBD2 (7 bases). The V gene's germline CDR1 is SQVTM and CDR2 ANQGSEA. CDR3 length: 15 residues. V was pared by 4 bases and J by 3 bases, with 19 bases between. The CDR3 nucleotides read TGCAGCGTTGCTGGGAAGGGGGGGATGGACTACGAGCAGTACTTC. Translation: CSVAGKGGMDYEQYF.

This chain uses TRBV7-2 with TRBJ2-1; 7 nucleotides line up with TRBD2. Trimming at V came to 2 bases and at J to 2 bases, leaving 3 bases not matched to a gene. The length of the CDR3 is 15 residues. Germline values: CDR1 SGHTA, CDR2 FQGNSA. The CDR3 DNA sequence: TGTGCCAGCAGCTTAAACCGGGGGGCCTACAATGAGCAGTTCTTC. Translating it yields CASSLNRGAYNEQFF. Combining the CDR3 with reference TRBV7-2 and TRBJ2-1 gives the whole variable domain GAGVSQSPSNKVTEKGKDVELRCDPISGHTALYWYRQSLGQGLEFLIYFQGNSAPDKSGLPSDRFSAERTGGSVSTLTIQRTQQEDSAVYLCASSLNRGAYNEQFFGPGTRLTVL.